One sample yielded the 21 T cell receptor beta chains listed below, sequenced in a study of blood T cell repertoires in COVID-19. Clones were read by immunoSEQ multiplex PCR, and TCRdb kept only the in-frame ones, dropping some. The table shows 210,000 or so clones, with 70% to 90% occurring only once. Sequencing was done on a sample of peripheral blood. The receptors come from a woman aged 45-59 years with acute or convalescent COVID-19.

This clone has just one count. The chain couples TRBV6-4 to TRBJ2-3; D is perhaps TRBD1 (8 bases). CDR1 and CDR2 from the germline V gene are MRHNA and SNTAGT. Trimming removed 8 bases from V and 0 bases from J, with 27 bases in between. The CDR3 loop spans 19 amino acids. The CDR3 bases are TGTGCCAGCTGTATAGGCAGGGGGCGAGCGGGGCCAAGCACAGATACGCAGTATTTT. It codes for CASCIGRGRAGPSTDTQYF.

The rearrangement joins TRBV4-2 to TRBJ1-6; TRBD1 aligns across 7 bases. V trimming: 0 bases; J trimming: 10 bases; junction bases outside the gene matches: 6. CDR1 and CDR2 (germline): LGHNA, YNFKEQ. The CDR3 covers 15 residues. Here the CDR3 reads CASSQERGQDSPLHF. Written as DNA, the CDR3 is TGTGCCAGCAGCCAAGAAAGGGGGCAGGACTCACCCCTCCACTTT.

This chain links TRBV6-1 with TRBJ1-1; D call uncertain. This CDR3 has 17 amino acids. CDR1 is MNHNS, CDR2 SASEGT, per germline. V was cut by 0 bases and J by 0 bases, with 14 bases left in between. The CDR3 nucleotides read TGTGCCAGCAGTGAAGCGCTTCTACAGCTGTTGAACACTGAAGCTTTCTTT. Its translation: CASSEALLQLLNTEAFF.

The rearrangement joins TRBV10-3 to TRBJ1-2; D possibly corresponds to TRBD1 (5 bases). V was trimmed by 4 bases and J by 0 bases, leaving 9 bases between them. Germline V gene lookup returns CDR1 ENHRY and CDR2 SYGVKD. The CDR3 is made up of 14 amino acids. The CDR3 spells CAISGEGANYGYTF. The CDR3 coding sequence is TGTGCCATCAGTGGGGAAGGGGCTAACTATGGCTACACCTTC.

This sequence joins TRBV18 and TRBJ2-6; 8 bases map to TRBD1. The CDR3 covers 16 residues. Germline-derived CDR1 and CDR2 are KGHSH and LQKENI. The junction had 1 base not matched to a gene; V was cut back by 0 bases and J by 3 bases. The CDR3, as DNA: TGTGCCAGCTCACCACCGGACAGGGTTGGGGCCAACGTCCTGACTTTC. As protein: CASSPPDRVGANVLTF.

The chain recombines TRBV21-1 with TRBJ2-3; no check of the table's D call, TRBD2, against the DNA was made. TRBV21-1 is described as a pseudogene. CDR3 length: 16 residues. The CDR3 reads CARNPARLNPGDTQYF. Written as DNA, the CDR3 is TGTGCCAGAAACCCTGCCAGACTAAATCCGGGAGATACGCAGTATTTT.

The chain uses TRBV2 and TRBJ2-3; D might be TRBD2 (6 bases). The CDR3 spans 18 residues. The ends were cut back, 3 bases at V and 0 bases at J, with 19 bases in the middle. CDR1 SNHLY and CDR2 FYNNEI come from the germline V gene. The CDR3: CASSDNPREIISTDTQYF. For the CDR3, the DNA is TGTGCCAGCAGTGATAACCCACGGGAGATAATTAGCACAGATACGCAGTATTTT.

This clone has more than one count but fewer than ten. V is TRBV7-9 and J is TRBJ2-1; possibly TRBD1 for D (7 bases). Trimming removed 5 bases from V and 0 bases from J, with 14 bases in between. Germline V lookup: CDR1 SEHNR, CDR2 FQNEAQ (reference sequence). The CDR3 length is 16 residues. The CDR3 sequence is CASSPEGASSYNEQFF. The CDR3 DNA follows: TGTGCCAGCAGCCCGGAGGGGGCGAGCTCCTACAATGAGCAGTTCTTC. Drawing the rest from reference TRBV7-9 and TRBJ2-1, the complete variable domain is DTGVSQNPRHKITKRGQNVTFRCDPISEHNRLYWYRQTLGQGPEFLTYFQNEAQLEKSRLLSDRFSAERPKGSFSTLEIQRTEQGDSAMYLCASSPEGASSYNEQFFGPGTRLTVL.

The count of this clone is one. The V and J genes are TRBV19 and TRBJ1-5; 8 bases are shared with TRBD1. From germline, CDR1 is LNHDA and CDR2 SQIVND (reference sequence). The CDR3 totals 15 residues. The trim removed 3 bases at V and 3 bases at J, leaving 4 bases unmatched. This CDR3 is CASSIGQGPNQPQHF. CDR3 nucleotides: TGTGCCAGTAGTATCGGACAGGGCCCCAATCAGCCCCAGCATTTT.

The chain is built from TRBV27 and TRBJ1-5; D may be TRBD1 (6 bases). CDR1 and CDR2 (germline): MNHEY, SMNVEV (reference sequence). The CDR3 has 15 residues. Trimming removed 5 bases from V and 2 bases from J, with 13 bases in between. CDR3 residues: CASSPGGRGNQPQHF. CDR3 coding DNA: TGTGCCAGCAGTCCGGGGGGCCGGGGCAATCAGCCCCAGCATTTT.

The V gene is TRBV19, the J gene TRBJ1-5; D gene unclear. Germline loops: CDR1 LNHDA, CDR2 SQIVND (reference sequence). The CDR3 loop spans 13 amino acids. Trimming pared 7 bases from V and 2 bases from J, leaving 9 bases between. The CDR3 sequence is CASTPQGNQPQHF. CDR3 DNA: TGTGCCAGTACCCCCCAGGGCAATCAGCCCCAGCATTTT. The variable domain in full, with the rest retrieved from reference TRBV19 and TRBJ1-5, is DGGITQSPKYLFRKEGQNVTLSCEQNLNHDAMYWYRQDPGQGLRLIYYSQIVNDFQKGDIAEGYSVSREKKESFPLTVTSAQKNPTAFYLCASTPQGNQPQHFGDGTRLSIL.

The chain joins TRBV5-1 to TRBJ2-2; TRBD2 aligns across 10 bases. CDR3 length: 14 residues. V was pared by 6 bases and J by 5 bases, with 4 bases of the junction left unmatched. CDR1 is SGHRS and CDR2 is YFSETQ in the germline V gene. CDR3 region: CASTNSGGTGELFF. The DNA for the CDR3 is TGCGCCAGCACCAATAGCGGGGGGACCGGGGAGCTGTTTTTT.

The chain links TRBV7-6 to TRBJ1-1, with D unclear. V was trimmed by 5 bases and J by 10 bases, leaving 14 bases between them. This CDR3 has 12 residues. From germline, CDR1 is SGHVS and CDR2 FNYEAQ. The CDR3 bases are TGTGCCAGCAGCCCGCCAGAGGCGGGAGCTTTCTTT. Translation: CASSPPEAGAFF. Full variable domain (remainder filled in from reference TRBV7-6 and TRBJ1-1): GAGVSQSPRYKVTKRGQDVALRCDPISGHVSLYWYRQALGQGPEFLTYFNYEAQQDKSGLPNDRFSAERPEGSISTLTIQRTEQRDSAMYRCASSPPEAGAFFGQGTRLTVV.

This chain uses TRBV7-2 with TRBJ2-5, with a weak D call TRBD2 (6 bases). This CDR3 has 15 residues. Germline V gene lookup returns CDR1 SGHTA and CDR2 FQGNSA. Deletions cut 3 bases from V and 5 bases from J, with 16 bases between. CDR3 sequence reads: CASSFVAEGTETQYF. DNA of the CDR3: TGTGCCAGCAGCTTTGTAGCGGAAGGGACTGAGACCCAGTACTTC.

The chain is built from TRBV30 and TRBJ2-1, with 10 nucleotides matching TRBD2. V dropped 0 bases and J dropped 7; count of bases not matched to a gene: 6. From germline, CDR1 is GTSNPN and CDR2 SVGIG (reference sequence). There are 15 residues in the CDR3. The CDR3 spells CAWSVQRGGLNEQFF. DNA of the CDR3: TGTGCCTGGAGTGTTCAGCGGGGGGGCCTAAATGAGCAGTTCTTC.

The chain combines TRBV12-3 or TRBV12-4 with TRBJ1-2; D gene uncertain. This CDR3 is 12 amino acids long. V shed 5 bases and J shed 3 bases, with 7 bases lying between them. In DNA, the CDR3 is TGTGCCAGCAGTCCCAGTGACTATGGCTACACCTTC. The encoded protein is CASSPSDYGYTF.

This chain uses TRBV5-6 with TRBJ2-6; TRBD1 agrees at 7 bases. V was pared by 3 bases and J by 8 bases, with 17 bases of the junction left unmatched. CDR1 SGHDT and CDR2 YYEEEE come from the germline V gene. This CDR3 has 18 amino acids. CDR3: CASSSWTGPNSMSNVLTF. CDR3 coding DNA: TGTGCCAGCAGCTCCTGGACAGGCCCCAACTCTATGTCCAACGTCCTGACTTTC.

The chain uses TRBV3-1 (or the pseudogene TRBV3-2) and TRBJ1-2; D is unclear. The CDR3 totals 15 residues. Germline values: CDR1 LGHDT, CDR2 YNNKEL (reference sequence). Trimming left V 4 bases short and J 0 bases short, with 12 bases between. The CDR3 DNA follows: TGTGCCAGCAGCCCGAGTTTCGCAACTAACTATGGCTACACCTTC. This gives the protein CASSPSFATNYGYTF.

The chain links TRBV19 to TRBJ1-4; 9 nucleotides line up with TRBD1. Germline CDR1 reads LNHDA; CDR2 reads SQIVND (reference sequence). The ends lost 7 bases at V and 6 bases at J; junction bases unmatched: 6. The CDR3 is 14 amino acids. The CDR3, as DNA: TGTGCCAGTACTCCAAACAGGGGGCATGAAAAACTGTTTTTT. Amino acid sequence: CASTPNRGHEKLFF.

The genes are TRBV18 and TRBJ1-3; D unresolved. Trimming pared 3 bases from V and 2 bases from J, leaving 14 bases between. Germline lookup yields CDR1 KGHSH and CDR2 LQKENI. This CDR3 spans 16 amino acids. The CDR3 nucleotides read TGTGCCAGCTCACCCTTTAGTTCGATTACTGGAAACACCATATATTTT. Protein product: CASSPFSSITGNTIYF.

V usage is TRBV9 and J usage is TRBJ2-1; possible D gene TRBD2, 5 bases. Looked up from germline, CDR1 is SGDLS and CDR2 is YYNGEE. V was shortened by 0 bases and J by 4 bases, with 11 bases between the two germline ends. This CDR3 spans 15 amino acids. CDR3 amino acids: CASSVDTTGYNEQFF. DNA for the CDR3: TGTGCCAGCAGCGTAGACACGACGGGGTACAATGAGCAGTTCTTC.